This TCR beta chain was recovered during a study of cytomegalovirus exposure and HLA in healthy donors. Whole-study findings and limits: A later analysis found first-cohort TCR clusters tended to co-occur in the approximately 120 validation repertoires.

These donors were members of the approximately 110-subject validation cohort, a group separate from the approximately 670-subject first cohort. Sequencing used immunoSEQ multiplex PCR; TCRdb keeps in-frame clones, though not all of them. The data contain 200,000 to 300,000 clones, 80% to 95% of them singletons. This CDR3 has 15 amino acids. As to this clone: The antigen is unknown.

This TCR derives from a young woman in good health and CMV-seronegative. The chain combines TRBV21-1 with TRBJ2-1. TRBV21-1 represents a pseudogene. Sequences were obtained from PBMCs. The DNA of the CDR3 is TGTGCCCGGCGCCTTGGGAAAACAGCGTGGAATGAGCAGTTCTTC. It encodes CARRLGKTAWNEQFF.